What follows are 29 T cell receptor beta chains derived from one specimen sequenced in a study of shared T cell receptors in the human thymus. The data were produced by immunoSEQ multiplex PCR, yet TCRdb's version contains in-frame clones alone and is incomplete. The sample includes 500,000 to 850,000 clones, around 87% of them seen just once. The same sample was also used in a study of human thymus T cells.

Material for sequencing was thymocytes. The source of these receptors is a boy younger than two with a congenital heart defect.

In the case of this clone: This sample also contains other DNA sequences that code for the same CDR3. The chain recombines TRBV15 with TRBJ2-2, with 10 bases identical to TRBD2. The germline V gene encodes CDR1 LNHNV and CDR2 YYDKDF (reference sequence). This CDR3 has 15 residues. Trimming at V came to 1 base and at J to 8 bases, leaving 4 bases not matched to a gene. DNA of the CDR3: TGTGCCACCAGCAGAGCACTAGCGGGATTGGGGGAGCTGTTTTTT. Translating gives CATSRALAGLGELFF. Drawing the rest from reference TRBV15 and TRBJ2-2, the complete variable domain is DAMVIQNPRYQVTQFGKPVTLSCSQTLNHNVMYWYQQKSSQAPKLLFHYYDKDFNNEADTPDNFQSRRPNTSFCFLDIRSPGLGDTAMYLCATSRALAGLGELFFGEGSRLTVL.

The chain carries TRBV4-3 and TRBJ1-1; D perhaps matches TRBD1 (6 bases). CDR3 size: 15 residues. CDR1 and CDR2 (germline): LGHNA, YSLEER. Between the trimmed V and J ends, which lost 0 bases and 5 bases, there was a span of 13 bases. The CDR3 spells CASSQDMGRGTEAFF. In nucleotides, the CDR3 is TGCGCCAGCAGCCAAGATATGGGGAGGGGGACTGAAGCTTTCTTT.

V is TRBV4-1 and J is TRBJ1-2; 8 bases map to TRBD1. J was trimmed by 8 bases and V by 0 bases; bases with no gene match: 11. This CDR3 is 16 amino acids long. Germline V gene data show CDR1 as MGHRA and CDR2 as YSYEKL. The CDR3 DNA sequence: TGCGCCAGCAGCCAAGAGCCCCGGACAGGGATAGGAGGCTACACCTTC. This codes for CASSQEPRTGIGGYTF.

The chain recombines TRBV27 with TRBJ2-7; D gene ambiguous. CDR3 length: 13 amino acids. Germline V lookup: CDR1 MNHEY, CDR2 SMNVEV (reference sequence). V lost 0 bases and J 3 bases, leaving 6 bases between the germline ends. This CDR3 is CASSLSPLYEQYF. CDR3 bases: TGTGCCAGCAGTTTATCGCCACTCTACGAGCAGTACTTC.

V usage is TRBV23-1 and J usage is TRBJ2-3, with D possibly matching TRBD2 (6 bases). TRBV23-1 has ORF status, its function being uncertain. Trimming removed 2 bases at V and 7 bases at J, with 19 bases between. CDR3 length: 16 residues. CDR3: CASSQKISGKPHTQYF. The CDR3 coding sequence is TGCGCCAGCAGTCAAAAAATTAGCGGAAAACCCCATACGCAGTATTTT.

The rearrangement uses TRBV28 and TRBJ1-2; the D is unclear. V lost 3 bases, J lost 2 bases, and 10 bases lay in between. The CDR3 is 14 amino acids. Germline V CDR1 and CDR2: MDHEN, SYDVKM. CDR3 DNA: TGTGCCAGCAGTTTTCTTCCTGTGAACTATGGCTACACCTTC. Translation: CASSFLPVNYGYTF.

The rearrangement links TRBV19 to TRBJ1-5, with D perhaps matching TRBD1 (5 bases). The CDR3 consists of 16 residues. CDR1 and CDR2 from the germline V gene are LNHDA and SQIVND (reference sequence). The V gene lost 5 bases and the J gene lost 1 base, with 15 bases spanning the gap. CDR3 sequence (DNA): TGTGCCAGTAGTCCCCCTCCAAGGGGAAGCAATCAGCCCCAGCATTTT. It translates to CASSPPPRGSNQPQHF.

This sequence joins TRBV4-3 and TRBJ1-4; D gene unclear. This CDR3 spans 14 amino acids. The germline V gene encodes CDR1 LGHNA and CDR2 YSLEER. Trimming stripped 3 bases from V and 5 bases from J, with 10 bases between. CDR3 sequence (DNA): TGCGCCAGCAGCCATACGACAAAGAATGAAAAACTGTTTTTT. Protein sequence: CASSHTTKNEKLFF.

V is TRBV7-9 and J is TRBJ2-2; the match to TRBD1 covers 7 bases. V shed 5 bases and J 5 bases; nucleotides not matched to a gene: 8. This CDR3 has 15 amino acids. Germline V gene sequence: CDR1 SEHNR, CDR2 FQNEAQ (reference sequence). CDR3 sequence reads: CASSPGQGETGELFF. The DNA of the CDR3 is TGTGCCAGCAGCCCCGGGCAGGGGGAAACCGGGGAGCTGTTTTTT.

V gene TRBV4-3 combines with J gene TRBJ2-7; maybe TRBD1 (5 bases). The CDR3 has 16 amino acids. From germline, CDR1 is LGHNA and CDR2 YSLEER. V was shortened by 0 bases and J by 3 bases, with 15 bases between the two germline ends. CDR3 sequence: CASSQDTGHYLYEQYF. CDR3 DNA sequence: TGCGCCAGCAGCCAAGATACAGGACATTATCTCTACGAGCAGTACTTC.

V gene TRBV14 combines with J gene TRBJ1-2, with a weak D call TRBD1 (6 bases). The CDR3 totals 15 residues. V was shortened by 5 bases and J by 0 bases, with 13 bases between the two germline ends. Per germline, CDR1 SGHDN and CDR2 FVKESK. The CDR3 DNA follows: TGTGCCAGCAGCTTTACAGGGCGATCTAACTATGGCTACACCTTC. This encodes CASSFTGRSNYGYTF.

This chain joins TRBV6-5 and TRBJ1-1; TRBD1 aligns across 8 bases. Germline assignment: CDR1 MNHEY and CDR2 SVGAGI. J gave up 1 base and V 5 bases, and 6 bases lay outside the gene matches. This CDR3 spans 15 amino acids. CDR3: CASSRQGRKNTEAFF. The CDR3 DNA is TGTGCCAGCAGTCGACAGGGGAGGAAGAACACTGAAGCTTTCTTT.

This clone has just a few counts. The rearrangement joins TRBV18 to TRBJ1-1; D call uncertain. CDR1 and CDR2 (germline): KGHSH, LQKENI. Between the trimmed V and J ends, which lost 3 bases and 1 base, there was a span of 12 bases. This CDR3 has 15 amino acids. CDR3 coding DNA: TGTGCCAGCTCACCGCCCAACTATGGGAACACTGAAGCTTTCTTT. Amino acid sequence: CASSPPNYGNTEAFF.

CDR3 DNA: TGTGCCAGCAGCGTACAGGTCACAGATACGCAGTATTTT. Translation: CASSVQVTDTQYF. This chain joins TRBV7-7 and TRBJ2-3; possible D gene TRBD1, 5 bases. The V gene's germline CDR1 is SSHAT and CDR2 FNYEAQ (reference sequence). Trimming removed 5 bases at V and 2 bases at J, with 8 bases between. The CDR3 contains 13 residues.

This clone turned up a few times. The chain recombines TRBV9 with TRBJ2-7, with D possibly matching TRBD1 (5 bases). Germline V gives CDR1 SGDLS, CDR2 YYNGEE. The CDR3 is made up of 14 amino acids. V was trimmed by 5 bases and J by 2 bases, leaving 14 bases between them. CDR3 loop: CASSPAGSPYEQYF. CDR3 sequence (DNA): TGTGCCAGCAGTCCGGCAGGGTCCCCCTACGAGCAGTACTTC.

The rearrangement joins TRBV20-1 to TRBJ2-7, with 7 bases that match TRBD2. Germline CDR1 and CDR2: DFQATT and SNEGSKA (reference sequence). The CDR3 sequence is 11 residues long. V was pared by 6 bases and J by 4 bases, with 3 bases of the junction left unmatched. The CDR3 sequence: CSAPAGYEQYF. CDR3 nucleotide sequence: TGCAGTGCCCCAGCGGGGTACGAGCAGTACTTC.

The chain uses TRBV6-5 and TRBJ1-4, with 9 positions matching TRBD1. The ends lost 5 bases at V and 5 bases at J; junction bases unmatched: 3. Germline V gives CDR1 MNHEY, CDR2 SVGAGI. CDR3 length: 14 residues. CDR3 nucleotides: TGTGCCAGCAGTGAACAGGGGGCGAATGAAAAACTGTTTTTT. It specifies CASSEQGANEKLFF.

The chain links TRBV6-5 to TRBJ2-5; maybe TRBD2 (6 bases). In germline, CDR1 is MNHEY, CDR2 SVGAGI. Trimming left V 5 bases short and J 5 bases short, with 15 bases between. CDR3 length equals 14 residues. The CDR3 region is CASSRERPRETQYF. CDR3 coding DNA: TGTGCCAGCAGTCGGGAGCGACCCAGGGAGACCCAGTACTTC.

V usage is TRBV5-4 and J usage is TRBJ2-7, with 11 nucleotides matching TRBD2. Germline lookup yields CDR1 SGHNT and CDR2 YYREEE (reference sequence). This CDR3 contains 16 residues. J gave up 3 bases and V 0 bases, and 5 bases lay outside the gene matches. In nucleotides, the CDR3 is TGTGCCAGCAGCTTGGGAACTAGCGGGAGTGACTACGAGCAGTACTTC. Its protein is CASSLGTSGSDYEQYF.

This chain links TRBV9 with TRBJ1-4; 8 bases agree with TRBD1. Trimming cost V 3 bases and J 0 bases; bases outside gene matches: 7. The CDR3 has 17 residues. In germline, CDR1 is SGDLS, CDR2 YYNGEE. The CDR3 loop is CASSDTGTGATNEKLFF. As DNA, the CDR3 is TGTGCCAGCAGCGACACCGGGACAGGAGCAACTAATGAAAAACTGTTTTTT.

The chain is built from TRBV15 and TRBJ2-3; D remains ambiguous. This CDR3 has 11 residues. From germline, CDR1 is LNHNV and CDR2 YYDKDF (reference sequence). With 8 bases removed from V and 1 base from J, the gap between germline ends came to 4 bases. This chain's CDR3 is CATGGTDTQYF. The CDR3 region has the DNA TGTGCCACCGGAGGCACAGATACGCAGTATTTT.

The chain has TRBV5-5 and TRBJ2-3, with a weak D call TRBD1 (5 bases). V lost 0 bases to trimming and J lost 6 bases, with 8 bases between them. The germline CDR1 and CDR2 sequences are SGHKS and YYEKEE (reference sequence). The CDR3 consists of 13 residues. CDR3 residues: CASSLERGDTQYF. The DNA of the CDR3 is TGTGCCAGCAGCTTGGAAAGGGGTGATACGCAGTATTTT.

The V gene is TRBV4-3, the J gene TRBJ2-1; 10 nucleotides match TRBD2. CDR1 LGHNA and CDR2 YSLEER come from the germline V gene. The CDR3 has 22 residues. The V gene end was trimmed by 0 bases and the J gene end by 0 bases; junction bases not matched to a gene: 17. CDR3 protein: CASSQDWRTSGTKPSSYNEQFF. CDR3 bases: TGCGCCAGCAGCCAAGATTGGAGGACTAGCGGTACAAAACCAAGCTCCTACAATGAGCAGTTCTTC.

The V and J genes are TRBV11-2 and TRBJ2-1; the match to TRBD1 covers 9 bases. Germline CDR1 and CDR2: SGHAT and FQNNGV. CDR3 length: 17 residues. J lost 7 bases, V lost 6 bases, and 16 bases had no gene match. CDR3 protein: CASSSHGRQGDYNEQFF. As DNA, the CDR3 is TGTGCCAGCAGTTCCCACGGTCGACAGGGGGACTATAATGAGCAGTTCTTC.

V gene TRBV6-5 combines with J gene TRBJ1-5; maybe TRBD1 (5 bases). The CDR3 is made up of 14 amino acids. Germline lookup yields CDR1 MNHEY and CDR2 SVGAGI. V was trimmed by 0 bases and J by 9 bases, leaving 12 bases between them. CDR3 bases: TGTGCCAGCAGTTACTCGATGCAGGGTGGGCCCCAGCATTTT. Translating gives CASSYSMQGGPQHF.

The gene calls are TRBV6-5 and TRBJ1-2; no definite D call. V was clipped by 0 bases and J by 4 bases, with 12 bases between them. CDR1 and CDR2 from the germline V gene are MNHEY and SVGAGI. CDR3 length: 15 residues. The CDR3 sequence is CASSYSGRNVYGYTF. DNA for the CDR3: TGTGCCAGCAGTTACTCGGGCAGGAATGTCTATGGCTACACCTTC.

The CDR3 is CASSDRGPYTGELFF. The DNA of the CDR3 is TGTGCCAGCTCCGACAGGGGGCCCTATACCGGGGAGCTGTTTTTT. The chain carries TRBV27 and TRBJ2-2; TRBD1 matches 10 bases. Germline V gives CDR1 MNHEY, CDR2 SMNVEV (reference sequence). Trimming took 8 bases from V and 5 from J; bases not matched to a gene: 8. The CDR3 spans 15 residues.

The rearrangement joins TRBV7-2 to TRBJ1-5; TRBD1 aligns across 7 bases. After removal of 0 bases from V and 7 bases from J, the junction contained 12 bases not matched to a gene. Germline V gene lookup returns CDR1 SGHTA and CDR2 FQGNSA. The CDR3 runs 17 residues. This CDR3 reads CASSLAHETGSGQPQHF. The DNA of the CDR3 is TGTGCCAGCAGCTTAGCGCACGAGACAGGGTCCGGGCAGCCCCAGCATTTT.

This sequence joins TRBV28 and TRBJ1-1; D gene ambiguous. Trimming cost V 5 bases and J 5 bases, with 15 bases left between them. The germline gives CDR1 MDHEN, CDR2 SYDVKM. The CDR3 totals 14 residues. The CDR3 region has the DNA TGTGCCAGCAGTCGTTGGAGGGAATCGACTGAAGCTTTCTTT. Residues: CASSRWRESTEAFF.